What follows are 6 T cell receptor beta chains derived from one specimen sequenced in a study of T cell responses to AZD1222 COVID-19 vaccine. This table comes from immunoSEQ multiplex PCR, and its TCRdb copy is limited to in-frame clones, with some not included. The sample lists 140,000 to 150,000 clones; roughly nine tenths were seen once. The material sequenced was peripheral blood, taken 28 days after the second AZD1222 dose. These receptors originate from an adult who received the AZD1222 COVID-19 vaccine.

The chain is built from TRBV5-5 and TRBJ2-7; 7 bases fit TRBD2. Germline V CDR1 and CDR2: SGHKS, YYEKEE (reference sequence). The length of the CDR3 is 16 residues. Trimming cost V 0 bases and J 2 bases; bases outside gene matches: 8. The chain's CDR3 is CASSLAGGGAPYEQYF. CDR3 sequence (DNA): TGTGCCAGCAGCTTGGCGGGAGGAGGGGCCCCCTACGAGCAGTACTTC.

Here the CDR3 reads CASSDSRAGLAGGANTGELFF. The CDR3 DNA reads TGTGCCAGCAGCGACTCGAGAGCGGGACTAGCGGGAGGGGCGAACACCGGGGAGCTGTTTTTT. V and J are TRBV9 and TRBJ2-2; 16 bases are shared with TRBD2. The germline gives CDR1 SGDLS, CDR2 YYNGEE. The CDR3 is made up of 21 amino acids. The ends lost 3 bases at V and 0 bases at J; junction bases unmatched: 11.

The rearrangement uses TRBV11-2 and TRBJ1-4; TRBD1 is a possible D gene (5 bases). The germline gives CDR1 SGHAT, CDR2 FQNNGV. The CDR3 loop spans 13 amino acids. Trimming cost V 6 bases and J 5 bases, with 10 bases left between them. CDR3 coding DNA: TGTGCCAGCAGGGGGTGGGGGAATGAAAAACTGTTTTTT. Translated: CASRGWGNEKLFF.

The rearrangement joins TRBV6-6 to TRBJ1-2, with D possibly being TRBD1 (5 bases). The CDR3 is 15 residues long. Per the germline V gene, CDR1 is MNHNY and CDR2 is SVGAGI (reference sequence). Trimming took off 7 bases at V and 4 bases at J, with 19 bases between the two ends. DNA for the CDR3: TGTGCCAGCAAAGGCCCGTCCGGGGGAGGCTATGGCTACACCTTC. Translation gives CASKGPSGGGYGYTF.

The chain couples TRBV9 to TRBJ1-1, with 7 bases matching TRBD1. Germline trimming cut 7 bases from V and 1 base from J; bases unmatched to any gene: 10. The V gene's germline CDR1 is SGDLS and CDR2 YYNGEE. CDR3 length equals 15 residues. The chain's CDR3 is CASQRGPEWNTEAFF. The CDR3 nucleotides read TGTGCCAGCCAAAGGGGGCCTGAATGGAACACTGAAGCTTTCTTT.

The rearrangement links TRBV21-1 to TRBJ2-7; the tabulated D call, TRBD1, remains unverified against the DNA. TRBV21-1 counts as a pseudogene. This CDR3 is 16 amino acids long. The CDR3, as DNA: TGTGCCAGCAGCACCCACGCAGGGACAGGGAGCTACGAGCAGTACTTC. It encodes CASSTHAGTGSYEQYF.